This T cell receptor (beta chain) was sequenced for a study of OX40 agonist ivuxolimab in advanced cancers. V was trimmed by 5 bases and J by 0 bases, leaving 13 bases between them. CDR3 length equals 15 residues. Germline V lookup: CDR1 LGHNA, CDR2 YSLEER. TCRdb's copy holds only in-frame clones and misses some; the assay was immunoSEQ multiplex PCR. The data contain roughly 60,000 clones, approximately 94% of them singletons. The sequence was obtained from an adult with an advanced solid tumor such as melanoma, head and neck, liver or kidney cancer. Sequenced material: CD4+ or CD8+ T cells sorted from blood, taken in a trial of the OX40 agonist ivuxolimab. The V gene is TRBV4-3, the J gene TRBJ1-1; D remains unclear. In nucleotides, the CDR3 is TGCGCCAGCAGCGCCACCCCCGGGGTGAACACTGAAGCTTTCTTT. It translates to CASSATPGVNTEAFF.